These T cell receptor beta chains were read from a single sample in a study of cytomegalovirus exposure and HLA in healthy donors. The protocol was immunoSEQ multiplex PCR, while the TCRdb copy is restricted to in-frame clones and leaves out a portion. Of roughly 130,000 clones listed, roughly 78% are singletons. The sample comprised PBMCs. The source is a man between 25 and 39 years old in good health and CMV-seronegative. Both conserved end residues are trimmed from each CDR3.

TRBV7-2 ATTSGTTDTQY
TRBV19 ASMRSGRRDEQF
TRBV7-9 ASSLVQGWGYT
TRBV6-5 ASSPGTSGRLGQY
TRBV4-3 ASAPGVASNQPQH
TRBV2 ASSGNSGTDGYP
TRBV30 AWTPLRGRRNYGYT
TRBV9 ASSPPQAGGYETQY
TRBV6-1 ASSFAGGQGNIQY
TRBV4-3 ASSRGRGDTEAF
TRBV4-1 ASSQTGGAGTEAF
TRBV27 ASTPGPNQPQH
TRBV28 ASSWDSNTEAF
TRBV7-9 ASSRSGQGAYSYEQY
TRBV18 ASSPRTGGSKDTQY
TRBV2 ASSTGLAGWETQY